These T cell receptor beta chains were read from a single sample in a study of T cell changes during pregnancy in multiple sclerosis. Here immunoSEQ multiplex PCR was the method, and the copy in TCRdb shows in-frame clones only, minus some. The sample has around 71,000 clones, under 95% seen once. Source: peripheral blood, taken after pregnancy. Receptors originate from a female donor with multiple sclerosis, enrolled in a pregnancy study. The CDR3 runs from the conserved cysteine through the conserved F or W. The D gene is left open where the match is weak. Size tells how often a clone was seen (once, few, many) or the class of an expanded clone, and some rows leave it out.

cdr3_length	d_call	clone_size	j_call	v_call	cdr3_nt	cdr3_aa
19	.	.	TRBJ2-6	TRBV2	TGTGCCAGCCTGACCCTAATTATCGTCGGGATCTCTGGGGCCAACGTCCTGACTTTC	CASLTLIIVGISGANVLTF
14	TRBD1	.	TRBJ1-5	TRBV5-1	TGCGCCAGCAGCTTAGGACAGGTAGGTCAGCCCCAGCATTTT	CASSLGQVGQPQHF
15	TRBD2	.	TRBJ2-3	TRBV9	TGTGCCAGCAGCCGGACTAGCGGGACCACAGATACGCAGTATTTT	CASSRTSGTTDTQYF
12	.	.	TRBJ2-7	TRBV28	TGTGCCAGCAGTTTGGACTACTACGAGCAGTACTTC	CASSLDYYEQYF
13	.	.	TRBJ1-2	TRBV19	TGTGCCAGTAGTCCTCGGTTGAGGAATGGCTACACCTTC	CASSPRLRNGYTF
11	.	.	TRBJ1-2	TRBV7-2	TGTGCCAGCAGCTCTCTTGTGACAGACACCTTC	CASSSLVTDTF
14	TRBD1	.	TRBJ1-1	TRBV11-2	TGTGCCAGCAGCTTACTTGACAGGGACACTGAAGCTTTCTTT	CASSLLDRDTEAFF
14	.	.	TRBJ1-4	TRBV19	TGTGCCAGTAGTATATCAGGGTCTAATGAAAAACTGTTTTTT	CASSISGSNEKLFF
15	TRBD2	.	TRBJ2-3	TRBV6-5	TGTGCCAGCAGCCACAGCGGGAGTAACACAGATACGCAGTATTTT	CASSHSGSNTDTQYF
13	TRBD1	few	TRBJ2-7	TRBV2	TGTGCCAGCAGTACGGGACAGGGCTACGAGCAGTACTTC	CASSTGQGYEQYF
15	TRBD1	.	TRBJ2-2	TRBV19	TGTGCCAGTAGCCCACTAGAGGGGGCCACCGGGGAGCTGTTTTTT	CASSPLEGATGELFF
12	.	.	TRBJ2-7	TRBV5-4	TGTGCCAGCAGCTTGCAGGGAAGCGAGCAGTACTTC	CASSLQGSEQYF
14	.	.	TRBJ1-2	TRBV6-5	TGTGCCAGCAGTTACGGGAGCTCTAACTATGGCTACACCTTC	CASSYGSSNYGYTF
15	TRBD2	.	TRBJ2-1	TRBV19	TGTGCCAGTAGTATCGGACTAGCGGTCTACAATGAGCAGTTCTTC	CASSIGLAVYNEQFF
13	TRBD1	.	TRBJ2-7	TRBV15	TGTGCCACCAGTGGGACAGGGGGCTACGAGCAGTACTTC	CATSGTGGYEQYF
14	.	.	TRBJ2-7	TRBV7-9	TGTGCCAGCAGCTTAATTGGTGGGCTGGGCGAGCAGTACTTC	CASSLIGGLGEQYF
14	.	.	TRBJ2-7	TRBV28	TGTGCCAGCAGCCAAGCTCGGGAATCCTACGAGCAGTACTTC	CASSQARESYEQYF
12	.	.	TRBJ2-1	TRBV5-4	TGTGCCAGCAGCACTCTAGCTTATGAGCAGTTCTTC	CASSTLAYEQFF
14	TRBD2	.	TRBJ2-7	TRBV19	TGTGCCAGTAGTATTCGACTAGCGGGCTACGAGCAGTACTTC	CASSIRLAGYEQYF
14	.	once	TRBJ1-5	TRBV5-6	TGTGCCAGCAGCTTCGGGGTGAGTGCTCAGCCCCAGCATTTT	CASSFGVSAQPQHF
17	TRBD2	few	TRBJ2-3	TRBV7-9	TGTGCCAGCAGCTTAGGTATGGCTAGCGGGAGACCAGATACGCAGTATTTT	CASSLGMASGRPDTQYF
12	TRBD1	.	TRBJ2-7	TRBV5-4	TGTGCCAGCAGCCCGGGACAGGGGGCGATGCACTTC	CASSPGQGAMHF
15	.	.	TRBJ2-6	TRBV19	TGTGCCAGTAAGGGGCTGTCTCGAGGGGCCAACGTCCTGACTTTC	CASKGLSRGANVLTF
14	.	.	TRBJ1-4	TRBV9	TGTGCCAGCAGCGGCGGTACGGTCTCTGAAAAACTGTTTTTT	CASSGGTVSEKLFF
14	TRBD2	.	TRBJ2-3	TRBV2	TGTGCCAGTCGGAGCGGGATGGGGACAGATACGCAGTATTTT	CASRSGMGTDTQYF
19	TRBD1	.	TRBJ2-2	TRBV4-3	TGCGCCAGCAGCCAAGAATATGGGCGACAGGGGGCGTGGACCGGGGAGCTGTTTTTT	CASSQEYGRQGAWTGELFF
19	TRBD1	.	TRBJ2-6	TRBV7-2	TGTGCCAGCAGATTGATACCTGGGACAGGGCTTGGTGGGGCCAACGTCCTGACTTTC	CASRLIPGTGLGGANVLTF
14	.	.	TRBJ2-1	TRBV5-1	TGCGCCAGCAGCCTAGGGACTTTGGACAATGAGCAGTTCTTC	CASSLGTLDNEQFF
13	TRBD2	.	TRBJ2-7	TRBV19	TGTGCCAGTAGTGGACTAGCAGAAGACGAGCAGTACTTC	CASSGLAEDEQYF
13	TRBD1	once	TRBJ1-4	TRBV6-6	TGTGCCAGTCGACAGGGGACAAATGAAAAACTGTTTTTT	CASRQGTNEKLFF
16	.	.	TRBJ2-2	TRBV25-1	TGTGCCAGCAGGGGACCATATAGCGGGAACACCGGGGAGCTGTTTTTT	CASRGPYSGNTGELFF
14	TRBD2	once	TRBJ2-1	TRBV10-3	TGTGCCGCCGGACTAGCGGGAGCGCACAATGAGCAGTTCTTC	CAAGLAGAHNEQFF
16	TRBD2	.	TRBJ2-1	TRBV9	TGTGCCAGCGCACTGGGGCGGGAGGGCTTCTACAATGAGCAGTTCTTC	CASALGREGFYNEQFF
17	TRBD2	.	TRBJ2-2	TRBV7-9	TGTGCCAGCAGCTACCCCGGGCTAGCGGATCTCACCGGGGAGCTGTTTTTT	CASSYPGLADLTGELFF